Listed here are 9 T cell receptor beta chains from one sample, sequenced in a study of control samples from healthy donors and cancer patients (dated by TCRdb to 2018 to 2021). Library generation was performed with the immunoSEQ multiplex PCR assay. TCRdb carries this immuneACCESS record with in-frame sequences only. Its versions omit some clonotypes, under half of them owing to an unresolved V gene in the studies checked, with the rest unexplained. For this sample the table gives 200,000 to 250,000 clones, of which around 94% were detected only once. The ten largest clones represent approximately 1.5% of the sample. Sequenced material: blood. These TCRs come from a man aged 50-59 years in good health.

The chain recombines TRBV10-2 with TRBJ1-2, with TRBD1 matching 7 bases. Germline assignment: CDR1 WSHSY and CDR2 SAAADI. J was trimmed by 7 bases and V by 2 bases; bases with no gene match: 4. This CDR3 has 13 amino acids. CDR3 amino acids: CASSETDRAGYTF. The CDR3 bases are TGCGCCAGCAGTGAGACCGACAGGGCTGGCTACACCTTC.

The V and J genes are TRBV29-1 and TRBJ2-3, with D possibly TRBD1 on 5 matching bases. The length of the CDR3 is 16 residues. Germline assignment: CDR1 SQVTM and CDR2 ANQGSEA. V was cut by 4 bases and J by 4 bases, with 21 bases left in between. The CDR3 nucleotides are TGCAGCGTTGTCAGTCAGGGTGGTAGTTTAGCAGATACGCAGTATTTT. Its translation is CSVVSQGGSLADTQYF.

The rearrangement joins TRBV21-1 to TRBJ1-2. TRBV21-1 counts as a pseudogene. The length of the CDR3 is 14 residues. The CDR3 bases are TGTGCCAGCACCCCCCGGGGAGTTGACTATGGCTACACCTTC. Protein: CASTPRGVDYGYTF.

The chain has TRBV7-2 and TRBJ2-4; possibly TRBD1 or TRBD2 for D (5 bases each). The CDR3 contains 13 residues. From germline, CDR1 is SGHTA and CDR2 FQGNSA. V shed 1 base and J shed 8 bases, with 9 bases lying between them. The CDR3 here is CASSLGGMDIQYF. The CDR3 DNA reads TGTGCCAGCAGCTTAGGGGGGATGGACATTCAGTACTTC.

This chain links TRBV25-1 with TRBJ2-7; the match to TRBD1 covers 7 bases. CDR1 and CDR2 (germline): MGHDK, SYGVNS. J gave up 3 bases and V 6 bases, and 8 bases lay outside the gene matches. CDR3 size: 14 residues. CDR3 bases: TGTGCCAGCAGCGCAACGGGACAGATCTACGAGCAGTACTTC. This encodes CASSATGQIYEQYF.

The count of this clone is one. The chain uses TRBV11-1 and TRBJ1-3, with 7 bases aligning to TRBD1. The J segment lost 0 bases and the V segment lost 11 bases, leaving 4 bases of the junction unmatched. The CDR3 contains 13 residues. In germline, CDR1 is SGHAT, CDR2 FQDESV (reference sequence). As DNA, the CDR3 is TGTGCCTCCAGGGGGACCTCTGGAAACACCATATATTTT. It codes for CASRGTSGNTIYF. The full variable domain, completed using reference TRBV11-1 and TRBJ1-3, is EAEVAQSPRYKITEKSQAVAFWCDPISGHATLYWYRQILGQGPELLVQFQDESVVDDSQLPKDRFSAERLKGVDSTLKIQPAELGDSAMYLCASRGTSGNTIYFGEGSWLTVV.

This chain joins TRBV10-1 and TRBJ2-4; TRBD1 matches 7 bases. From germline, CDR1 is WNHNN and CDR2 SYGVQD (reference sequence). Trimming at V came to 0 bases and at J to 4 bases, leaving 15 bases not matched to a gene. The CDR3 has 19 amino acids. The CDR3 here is CASSESLRRGPGAKNIQYF. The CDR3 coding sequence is TGCGCCAGCAGTGAGTCCTTAAGAAGGGGGCCAGGAGCTAAAAACATTCAGTACTTC.

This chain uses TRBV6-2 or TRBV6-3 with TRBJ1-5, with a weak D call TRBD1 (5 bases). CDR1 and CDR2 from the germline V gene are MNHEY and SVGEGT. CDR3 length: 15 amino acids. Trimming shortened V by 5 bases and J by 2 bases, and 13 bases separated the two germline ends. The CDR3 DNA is TGTGCCAGCAGTCTCCGGGGGAATGGCAATCAGCCCCAGCATTTT. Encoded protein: CASSLRGNGNQPQHF.

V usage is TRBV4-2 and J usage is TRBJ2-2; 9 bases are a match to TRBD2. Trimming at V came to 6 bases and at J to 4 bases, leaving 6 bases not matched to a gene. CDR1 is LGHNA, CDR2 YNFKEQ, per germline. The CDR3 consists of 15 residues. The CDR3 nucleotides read TGTGCCAGCAGACCCGCTAGCGGGGTCACCGGGGAGCTGTTTTTT. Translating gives CASRPASGVTGELFF.